This T cell receptor beta chain comes out of a study of T cells expressing NK-cell markers. Whole-study context: Sequencing of TCR beta repertoires drew on sorted CD3+CD56+NKG2C+, CD3+CD56+NKG2C- and CD3+CD56-NKG2C+ T cells.

The CDR3 extends over 15 amino acids. The germline V gene encodes CDR1 SEHNR and CDR2 FQNEAQ (reference sequence). TCRdb processed the 5' RACE reads again and assigns one entry to each CDR3 protein, with no DNA. The repertoire shows 200,000 to 300,000 distinct CDR3 sequences; the top ten hold 4% to 5%. Overall study results and limits: CD8+ T cells in 5 or 6 donors included dominant NKG2C+ clonotypes at 1.0-7.0%. There remained a lack of clarity about HCMV specificity of expanded NKG2C+ T cell clones.

About this clonotype itself: Its antigen is unknown.

The specimen sequenced was blood T cells: a sorted CD56 or NKG2C T cell subset, CD4+ or CD8+ T cells, or bulk PBMC T cells (not recorded which). V and J are TRBV7-9 and TRBJ1-1. The TCR was taken from a woman between 18 and 70 years old in good health. The CDR3 sequence is CASSLVGRAGTEAFF.